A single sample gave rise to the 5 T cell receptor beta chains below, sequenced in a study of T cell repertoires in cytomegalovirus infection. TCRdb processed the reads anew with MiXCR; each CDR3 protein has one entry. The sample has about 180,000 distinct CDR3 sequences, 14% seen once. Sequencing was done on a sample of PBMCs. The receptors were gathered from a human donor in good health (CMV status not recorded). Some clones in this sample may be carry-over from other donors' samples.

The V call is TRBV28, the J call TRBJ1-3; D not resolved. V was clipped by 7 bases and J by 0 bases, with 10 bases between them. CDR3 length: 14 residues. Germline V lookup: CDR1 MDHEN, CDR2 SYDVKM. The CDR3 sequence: CASTFWGSGNTIYF. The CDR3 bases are TGTGCCAGCACCTTCTGGGGCTCTGGAAACACCATATATTTT. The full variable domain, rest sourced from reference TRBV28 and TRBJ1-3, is DVKVTQSSRYLVKRTGEKVFLECVQDMDHENMFWYRQDPGLGLRLIYFSYDVKMKEKGDIPEGYSVSREKKERFSLILESASTNQTSMYLCASTFWGSGNTIYFGEGSWLTVV.

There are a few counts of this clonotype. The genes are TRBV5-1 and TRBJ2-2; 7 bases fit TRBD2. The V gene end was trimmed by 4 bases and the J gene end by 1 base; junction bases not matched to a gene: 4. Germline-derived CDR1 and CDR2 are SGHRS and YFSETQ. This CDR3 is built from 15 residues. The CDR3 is CASSGGGLNTGELFF. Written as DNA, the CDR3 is TGCGCCAGCAGCGGGGGGGGATTGAACACCGGGGAGCTGTTTTTT.

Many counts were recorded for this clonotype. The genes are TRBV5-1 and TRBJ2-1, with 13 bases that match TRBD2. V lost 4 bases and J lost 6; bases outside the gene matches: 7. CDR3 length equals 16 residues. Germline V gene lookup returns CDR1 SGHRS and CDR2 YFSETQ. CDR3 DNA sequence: TGCGCCAGCAGCCCGGGACTAGCGGGACGTCGCAATGAGCAGTTCTTC. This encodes CASSPGLAGRRNEQFF.

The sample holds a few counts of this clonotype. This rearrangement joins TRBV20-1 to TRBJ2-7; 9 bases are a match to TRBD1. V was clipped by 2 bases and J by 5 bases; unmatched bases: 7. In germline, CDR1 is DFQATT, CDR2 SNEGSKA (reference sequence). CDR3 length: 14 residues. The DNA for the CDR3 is TGCAGTGCTAGAAGGGCGGACAGGGGCCACGAGCAGTACTTC. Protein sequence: CSARRADRGHEQYF.

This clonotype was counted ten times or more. The CDR3 is CASSFSGREGTEAFF. The DNA of the CDR3 is TGTGCCAGCAGTTTTTCGGGCAGGGAAGGCACTGAAGCTTTCTTT. The chain has TRBV12-3 or TRBV12-4 and TRBJ1-1; maybe TRBD1 (5 bases). This CDR3 has 15 amino acids. With 3 bases removed from V and 4 bases from J, the gap between germline ends came to 15 bases.